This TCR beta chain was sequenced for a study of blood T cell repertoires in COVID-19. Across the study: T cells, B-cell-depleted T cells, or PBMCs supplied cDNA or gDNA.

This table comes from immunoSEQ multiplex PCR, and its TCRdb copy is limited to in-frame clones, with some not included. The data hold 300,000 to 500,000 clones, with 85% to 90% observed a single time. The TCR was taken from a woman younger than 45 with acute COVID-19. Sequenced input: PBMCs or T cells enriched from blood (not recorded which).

DNA of the CDR3: TGCAGTGCTAGTAACAACAGGTTCGACACTGAAGCTTTCTTT. Its translation is CSASNNRFDTEAFF. This chain connects TRBV20-1 to TRBJ1-1; D possibly corresponds to TRBD1 (5 bases). V was clipped by 3 bases and J by 3 bases, with 14 bases between them. Looked up from germline, CDR1 is DFQATT and CDR2 is SNEGSKA (reference sequence). CDR3 length equals 14 residues.